The 14 T cell receptor beta chains reported below all come from one sample, sequenced in a study of CD8+CD57+ T cells in acquired aplastic anemia. For CDR3 and TCR beta VDJ profiling, genomic DNA was the template used. TCRdb independently ran MiXCR on the reads; one entry per CDR3 protein. The sample records 250,000 or so distinct CDR3 sequences, around 43% being singletons. Patients included in sequencing had previously demonstrated CD8+CD57+ cell expansion by flow cytometry. The specimen was sorted CD4+, CD8+, or CD8+CD57+ T cells (not recorded which) from PBMCs. These receptors all stem from a human donor with aplastic anemia.

The chain links TRBV28 to TRBJ2-7; 7 positions match TRBD1. The germline CDR1 and CDR2 sequences are MDHEN and SYDVKM. The J segment lost 0 bases and the V segment lost 6 bases, leaving 11 bases of the junction unmatched. The CDR3 contains 16 residues. The CDR3 region has the DNA TGTGCCAGCAGCCTCCCCCCGGACAGGAGCTCCTACGAGCAGTACTTC. As protein: CASSLPPDRSSYEQYF.

This clonotype was seen once. This could be a read error, since a much larger clone is one nucleotide away. It is likely a read error, because the conserved phenylalanine at the end of the CDR3 is missing. V and J are TRBV20-1 and TRBJ2-1; 11 positions match TRBD2. The germline V gene encodes CDR1 DFQATT and CDR2 SNEGSKA (reference sequence). J gave up 10 bases and V 0 bases, and 8 bases lay outside the gene matches. The CDR3 is 15 residues long. The CDR3 region has the DNA TGCAGTGCTAGAGATCTTATAGCGGGAGGGCTCGAGCAGTTCCTC. Translating gives CSARDLIAGGLEQFL.

The DNA of the CDR3 is TGTGCCAGCAGTGGGACTAGTCAAGAGACCCAGTACTTC. Its protein product is CASSGTSQETQYF. The chain couples TRBV2 to TRBJ2-5, with 7 bases matching TRBD2. J was trimmed by 2 bases and V by 4 bases; bases with no gene match: 1. Germline assignment: CDR1 SNHLY and CDR2 FYNNEI. This CDR3 is built from 13 residues.

This clonotype was observed at least ten times. V usage is TRBV6-2 or TRBV6-3 and J usage is TRBJ2-1, with 9 bases matching TRBD2. This CDR3 is built from 14 residues. After removal of 10 bases from V and 0 bases from J, the junction contained 4 bases not matched to a gene. Germline assignment: CDR1 MNHEY and CDR2 SVGEGT. CDR3 protein: CATEREASYNEQFF. The CDR3 DNA is TGTGCCACCGAGCGGGAGGCCTCCTACAATGAGCAGTTCTTC.

With regard to this clonotype: At one end, the junction sequence differs from germline, possibly due to a read error. This sequence joins TRBV7-9 and TRBJ2-1; D gene uncertain. The CDR3 has 12 amino acids. Germline-derived CDR1 and CDR2 are SEHNR and FQNEAQ (reference sequence). The CDR3 here is CAGSQRLSEQFF. As DNA, the CDR3 is TGTGCCGGCAGCCAAAGGCTAAGTGAGCAGTTCTTC.

This clonotype came up many times. The chain combines TRBV6-5 with TRBJ2-5; D possibly uses TRBD1 or TRBD2 (5 bases each). CDR1 MNHEY and CDR2 SVGAGI come from the germline V gene. Trimming removed 5 bases from V and 4 bases from J, with 14 bases in between. This CDR3 has 14 amino acids. CDR3 loop: CASSPWGPIETQYF. Here the CDR3 DNA reads TGTGCCAGCAGTCCATGGGGACCGATAGAGACCCAGTACTTC.

The chain links TRBV24-1 to TRBJ1-2, with 10 bases aligning to TRBD1. CDR1 and CDR2 (germline): KGHDR, SFDVKD. The CDR3 has 18 amino acids. After removal of 5 bases from V and 4 bases from J, the junction contained 15 bases not matched to a gene. CDR3 nucleotide sequence: TGTGCCACCAGTGCCGAGGGAGGACAGGGGGAGGTTGGCTATGGCTACACCTTC. Translation: CATSAEGGQGEVGYGYTF.

This clonotype showed up just a few times. V and J are TRBV6-2 or TRBV6-3 and TRBJ2-7; D assignment may be TRBD1 or TRBD2 (5 bases each). In germline, CDR1 is MNHEY, CDR2 SVGEGT. V lost 4 bases to trimming and J lost 3 bases, with 22 bases between them. The CDR3 consists of 17 residues. The CDR3 reads CASSLVVGAPLGYEQYF. In DNA, the CDR3 is TGTGCCAGCAGTTTAGTAGTCGGGGCCCCGCTAGGCTACGAGCAGTACTTC.

This clonotype turned up a few times. This chain uses TRBV20-1 with TRBJ1-3; D may be TRBD1 (5 bases). V was trimmed by 0 bases and J by 0 bases, leaving 15 bases between them. The CDR3 spans 17 residues. Per germline, CDR1 DFQATT and CDR2 SNEGSKA (reference sequence). The CDR3 here is CSARDLFRDHSGNTIYF. DNA for the CDR3: TGCAGTGCTAGAGATTTATTCCGGGACCACTCTGGAAACACCATATATTTT.

V usage is TRBV14 and J usage is TRBJ2-7; no definite D call. Germline lookup yields CDR1 SGHDN and CDR2 FVKESK. The V gene lost 4 bases and the J gene lost 3 bases, with 10 bases spanning the gap. This CDR3 has 13 amino acids. CDR3 bases: TGTGCCAGCAGCCTCCTGGACCTCTACGAGCAGTACTTC. It encodes CASSLLDLYEQYF.

To note about this clonotype: A read error may produce the germline difference seen at one junction end. As DNA, the CDR3 is TGTGCTAGCAGCCAGACAGGGGCCGACGAGCAGTACTTC. Protein product: CASSQTGADEQYF. The V and J genes are TRBV7-7 and TRBJ2-7; 8 positions match TRBD1. Germline V CDR1 and CDR2: SSHAT, FNYEAQ (reference sequence). This CDR3 spans 13 amino acids.

The DNA for the CDR3 is TGCAGTGCTCGGTGGACTAGCGGATACAATGAGCAGTTCTTC. Amino acid sequence: CSARWTSGYNEQFF. The chain joins TRBV20-1 to TRBJ2-1; 10 nucleotides line up with TRBD2. The CDR3 has 14 residues. The germline V gene has CDR1 DFQATT and CDR2 SNEGSKA (reference sequence). V trimming: 5 bases; J trimming: 4 bases; junction bases outside the gene matches: 5.

The genes are TRBV7-9 and TRBJ1-1; 7 bases line up with TRBD1. This CDR3 is 13 amino acids long. Germline-derived CDR1 and CDR2 are SEHNR and FQNEAQ (reference sequence). Trimming cost V 4 bases and J 11 bases; bases outside gene matches: 10. DNA for the CDR3: TGTGCCAGCAGCTCCGGGACAGTAGGCTACGCTTTCTTT. It is translated as CASSSGTVGYAFF.

There are many counts of this clonotype. This chain connects TRBV10-3 to TRBJ2-7; no firm D call. The V gene's germline CDR1 is ENHRY and CDR2 SYGVKD. The CDR3 length is 13 residues. The germline V and J ends were trimmed by 0 bases and 6 bases, with 9 bases remaining between them. The CDR3 DNA sequence: TGTGCCATCAGTGAGTCAGGGCCAGCCGAGCAGTACTTC. The encoded protein is CAISESGPAEQYF.